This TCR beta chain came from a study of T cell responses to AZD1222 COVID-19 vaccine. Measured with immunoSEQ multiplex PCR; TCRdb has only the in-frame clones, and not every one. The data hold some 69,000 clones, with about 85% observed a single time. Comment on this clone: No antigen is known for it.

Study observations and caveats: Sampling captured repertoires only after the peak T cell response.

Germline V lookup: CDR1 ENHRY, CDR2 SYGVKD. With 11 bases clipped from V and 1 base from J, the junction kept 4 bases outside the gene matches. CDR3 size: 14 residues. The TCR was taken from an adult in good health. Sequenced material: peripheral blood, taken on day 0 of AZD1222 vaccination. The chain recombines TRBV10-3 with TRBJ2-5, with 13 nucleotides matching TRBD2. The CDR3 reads CACGLAGAQETQYF. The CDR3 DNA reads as TGTGCCTGCGGACTAGCGGGGGCCCAAGAGACCCAGTACTTC.